The TCR beta chain under discussion was sequenced for a study of blood T cell repertoires in COVID-19. Study-level background: Researchers got acute and convalescent COVID-19 samples from the United States, Italy and Spain.

Clones were sequenced by immunoSEQ multiplex PCR, and TCRdb holds only the in-frame ones, with some missing. The table records 250,000 to 350,000 clones, roughly 89% of them present only once. The sequenced sample was peripheral blood. This receptor was identified in a man aged 30-40 years with acute or convalescent COVID-19.

The CDR3: CAWSRQTVNYGYTF. CDR3 DNA sequence: TGTGCCTGGAGCCGTCAGACAGTGAACTATGGCTACACCTTC. J is TRBJ1-2 and V is TRBV30; a weak D match, TRBD1 (5 bases). Trimming stripped 3 bases from V and 2 bases from J, with 13 bases between. The CDR3 consists of 14 residues. Per the germline V gene, CDR1 is GTSNPN and CDR2 is SVGIG (reference sequence).